Sequencing of this T cell receptor (beta chain) was carried out in a study of blood T cells in healthy people across ages. With a J-beta primer mix and a sample-barcoded 5' primer, a second PCR ran 7 to 11 cycles. A single record per CDR3 protein comes from TCRdb applying MiXCR to the 5' RACE reads. The sample holds 780,000 or so distinct CDR3 sequences, about 25% seen once. The CDR3 length is 15 residues. From germline, CDR1 is SQVTM and CDR2 ANQGSEA. The V segment lost 6 bases and the J segment 3 bases; nucleotides outside the gene matches: 9. The sample also formed part of further work on T cells of mothers and their children.

V is TRBV29-1 and J is TRBJ1-5; TRBD1 aligns across 9 bases. This receptor was taken from a boy aged 5-17 years in good health. Sequencing was carried out using blood. The DNA for the CDR3 is TGCAGCGTCGCGGGACAGGGAGGAGTCAATCAGCCCCAGCATTTT. Its protein is CSVAGQGGVNQPQHF.